What follows describes a single TCR beta chain. The sample is drawn from a study of blood T cell repertoires in COVID-19. Looking at the study overall: Spain, Italy and the United States supplied samples that represented acute and convalescent COVID-19. T cells, B-cell-depleted T cells, or PBMCs provided the cDNA or gDNA that served as material.

Original processing methods: Cell counts per sample came from amplifying reference gene primers. Only in-frame clones appear in the TCRdb table, and some are missing; sequencing was by immunoSEQ multiplex PCR. V and J calls and clone size are as listed in that table; D and trimming were resolved from the DNA. The sample yields 130,000 to 150,000 clones, approximately 87% seen once. Trimming removed 7 bases at V and 4 bases at J, with 17 bases between. This CDR3 is 14 amino acids long. CDR1 and CDR2 (germline): MNHEY, SVGEGT. The sequence came from a middle-aged woman with acute or convalescent COVID-19. The chain links TRBV6-2 or TRBV6-3 to TRBJ2-7; the D gene is possibly TRBD1 (5 bases). Sequenced sample: peripheral blood. The chain's CDR3 is CASTPYDSPYEQYF. The CDR3 region has the DNA TGTGCCAGCACCCCCTACGACAGTCCTTACGAGCAGTACTTC.